The 24 T cell receptor beta chains reported below all come from one sample, sequenced in a study of blood T cell repertoires in COVID-19. Clones were read by immunoSEQ multiplex PCR, and TCRdb kept only the in-frame ones, dropping some. The data hold about 260,000 clones, with about 90% observed a single time. Sequenced input: peripheral blood. Every receptor here comes from a woman aged 35 to 49 who had recovered from COVID-19.

The V gene is TRBV5-6, the J gene TRBJ1-2, with a tentative D call TRBD1 (6 bases). This CDR3 has 13 residues. Germline V gene sequence: CDR1 SGHDT, CDR2 YYEEEE. V lost 7 bases and J 5 bases, leaving 15 bases between the germline ends. CDR3 bases: TGTGCCAGCGGACAGACACTAACATATGGCTACACCTTC. Protein: CASGQTLTYGYTF.

V is TRBV5-1 and J is TRBJ1-5; D call uncertain. The length of the CDR3 is 15 residues. Deletions cut 0 bases from V and 2 bases from J, with 9 bases between. The germline gives CDR1 SGHRS, CDR2 YFSETQ. The CDR3 protein is CASSLGRVGNQPQHF. CDR3 coding DNA: TGCGCCAGCAGCTTGGGGAGGGTAGGCAATCAGCCCCAGCATTTT.

This chain joins TRBV27 and TRBJ2-5; possible D gene TRBD2, 6 bases. The CDR3 sequence is 16 residues long. V was pared by 5 bases and J by 1 base, with 17 bases between. From germline, CDR1 is MNHEY and CDR2 SMNVEV (reference sequence). CDR3 protein: CASSPLKGRSQETQYF. CDR3 coding DNA: TGTGCCAGCAGTCCCTTAAAGGGGAGGTCCCAAGAGACCCAGTACTTC.

The sample holds one count of this clone. V and J are TRBV5-1 and TRBJ2-5, with 8 bases lining up with TRBD1. V lost 4 bases and J lost 1; bases outside the gene matches: 15. The CDR3 is 18 amino acids. In germline, CDR1 is SGHRS, CDR2 YFSETQ. The CDR3 coding sequence is TGCGCCAGCAGCGAGAGCCTGACAGGGGCCCTCCCCCAAGAGACCCAGTACTTC. It is translated as CASSESLTGALPQETQYF.

This clone was detected ten times or more. This chain uses TRBV28 with TRBJ1-6; 9 nucleotides match TRBD1. Germline V gene lookup returns CDR1 MDHEN and CDR2 SYDVKM. Trimming cost V 6 bases and J 10 bases; bases outside gene matches: 10. The CDR3 covers 15 residues. The CDR3, as DNA: TGTGCCAGCAGCTTGACAGGGGGAGGTTGGTCACCCCTCCACTTT. It is translated as CASSLTGGGWSPLHF. The variable domain in full, with the rest retrieved from reference TRBV28 and TRBJ1-6, is DVKVTQSSRYLVKRTGEKVFLECVQDMDHENMFWYRQDPGLGLRLIYFSYDVKMKEKGDIPEGYSVSREKKERFSLILESASTNQTSMYLCASSLTGGGWSPLHFGNGTRLTVT.

The chain employs TRBV5-5 and TRBJ1-3; no firm D call. The CDR3 has 13 amino acids. Deletions cut 1 base from V and 8 bases from J, with 10 bases between. CDR1 and CDR2 (germline): SGHKS, YYEKEE (reference sequence). CDR3 in DNA: TGTGCCAGCAGCTTGATTTCGGCGGACACCATATATTTT. Translation: CASSLISADTIYF. The whole variable domain, filled in from reference TRBV5-5 and TRBJ1-3, reads DAGVTQSPTHLIKTRGQQVTLRCSPISGHKSVSWYQQVLGQGPQFIFQYYEKEERGRGNFPDRFSARQFPNYSSELNVNALLLGDSALYLCASSLISADTIYFGEGSWLTVV.

J is TRBJ2-1 and V is TRBV19, with TRBD1 identical over 8 bases. Trimming removed 7 bases from V and 2 bases from J; junction bases left unmatched: 7. The germline V gene encodes CDR1 LNHDA and CDR2 SQIVND (reference sequence). The CDR3 runs 15 residues. The CDR3 nucleotides are TGTGCCAGTACTGACGACAGGGGACCCTACAATGAGCAGTTCTTC. It specifies CASTDDRGPYNEQFF.

This clone was found once. The chain recombines TRBV3-1 (or the pseudogene TRBV3-2) with TRBJ2-2, with TRBD1 matching over 7 bases. Germline lookup yields CDR1 LGHDT and CDR2 YNNKEL (reference sequence). The CDR3 runs 15 residues. Germline trimming cut 3 bases from V and 1 base from J; bases unmatched to any gene: 2. CDR3 in DNA: TGTGCCAGCAGCCACGGACAGGAGAACACCGGGGAGCTGTTTTTT. It specifies CASSHGQENTGELFF.

The chain is built from TRBV7-6 and TRBJ1-4, with D hard to call. The length of the CDR3 is 16 residues. V lost 5 bases and J 0 bases, leaving 13 bases between the germline ends. From germline, CDR1 is SGHVS and CDR2 FNYEAQ. Here the CDR3 reads CASSPTRGATNEKLFF. The CDR3, as DNA: TGTGCCAGCAGCCCAACCCGGGGAGCAACTAATGAAAAACTGTTTTTT.

V gene TRBV6-5 combines with J gene TRBJ2-7; D is perhaps TRBD1 (6 bases). Trimming left V 8 bases short and J 1 base short, with 18 bases between. Germline V CDR1 and CDR2: MNHEY, SVGAGI. The CDR3 runs 15 residues. The CDR3 reads CASRGTDSRSYEQYF. DNA for the CDR3: TGTGCCAGCCGGGGAACGGACAGTCGATCCTACGAGCAGTACTTC.

The chain recombines TRBV5-6 with TRBJ2-5, with 10 bases identical to TRBD2. The CDR3 is 15 amino acids. CDR1 is SGHDT, CDR2 YYEEEE, per germline. V shed 2 bases, J shed 5 bases, and the junction held 6 bases outside the gene matches. CDR3 in DNA: TGTGCCAGCAGCTTTCCTCTAGCGGGGGCTGAGACCCAGTACTTC. Its protein is CASSFPLAGAETQYF.

This chain links TRBV28 with TRBJ1-2, with 8 bases matching TRBD1. Losses at the gene ends were 3 bases for V and 4 bases for J; bases not matched to a gene: 7. Germline CDR1 MDHEN, CDR2 SYDVKM. The CDR3 has 15 residues. The CDR3 here is CASSFTGQGGYGYTF. As DNA, the CDR3 is TGTGCCAGCAGTTTTACAGGACAGGGAGGCTATGGCTACACCTTC.

The V gene is TRBV6-2 or TRBV6-3, the J gene TRBJ1-5, with 9 nucleotides matching TRBD1. V shed 5 bases, J shed 5 bases, and the junction held 10 bases outside the gene matches. The CDR3 spans 16 residues. Germline V CDR1 and CDR2: MNHEY, SVGEGT. In DNA, the CDR3 is TGTGCCAGCAGTCCCCCCCCGGGACAGGGATATCAGCCCCAGCATTTT. It codes for CASSPPPGQGYQPQHF.

This chain connects TRBV13 to TRBJ2-7; tentatively, D is TRBD1 (6 bases). The germline V gene has CDR1 PRHDT and CDR2 FYEKMQ (reference sequence). With 4 bases removed from V and 6 bases from J, the gap between germline ends came to 16 bases. The CDR3 contains 14 residues. This chain's CDR3 is CASSSRTACCEQYF. The CDR3 DNA reads TGTGCCAGCAGCTCCCGGACAGCTTGCTGCGAGCAGTACTTC.

The chain recombines TRBV6-5 with TRBJ2-2; TRBD2 matches 9 bases. The CDR3 length is 14 residues. V lost 5 bases and J lost 7; bases outside the gene matches: 5. CDR1 and CDR2 from the germline V gene are MNHEY and SVGAGI. The CDR3 DNA follows: TGTGCCAGCAGTCTGAGCGGGGGGTACGGGGAGCTGTTTTTT. It specifies CASSLSGGYGELFF.

V usage is TRBV5-1 and J usage is TRBJ2-3; no definite D call. Trimming took off 1 base at V and 3 bases at J, with 9 bases between the two ends. The germline V gene has CDR1 SGHRS and CDR2 YFSETQ. CDR3 size: 14 residues. The chain's CDR3 is CASSLITETDTQYF. CDR3 in DNA: TGCGCCAGCAGCTTGATTACAGAGACAGATACGCAGTATTTT.

The rearrangement links TRBV6-5 to TRBJ2-3; 7 bases are shared with TRBD1. Germline V gene sequence: CDR1 MNHEY, CDR2 SVGAGI. This CDR3 has 16 residues. Trimming removed 0 bases from V and 3 bases from J; junction bases left unmatched: 6. CDR3 nucleotide sequence: TGTGCCAGCAGTTACTCTACGGACAGGTGGACAGATACGCAGTATTTT. This sequence encodes CASSYSTDRWTDTQYF.

The V and J genes are TRBV24-1 and TRBJ1-2; 8 bases are shared with TRBD1. Germline values: CDR1 KGHDR, CDR2 SFDVKD. The CDR3 runs to 17 residues. The J segment lost 4 bases and the V segment lost 0 bases, leaving 9 bases of the junction unmatched. CDR3 sequence reads: CATSDLGRGLPPYGYTF. CDR3 bases: TGTGCCACCAGTGATTTGGGCAGGGGGCTCCCCCCCTATGGCTACACCTTC.

CDR3 region: CASSPRTGSNEQFF. The CDR3 coding sequence is TGCGCCAGCAGCCCCAGGACAGGGAGCAATGAGCAGTTCTTC. V gene TRBV5-1 combines with J gene TRBJ2-1, with TRBD1 matching over 8 bases. V lost 4 bases and J lost 6; bases outside the gene matches: 6. The CDR3 loop spans 14 amino acids. Germline V lookup: CDR1 SGHRS, CDR2 YFSETQ.

V gene TRBV7-9 combines with J gene TRBJ2-1; TRBD1 agrees at 11 bases. The CDR3 runs 15 residues. J was trimmed by 6 bases and V by 1 base; bases with no gene match: 2. Germline V gene data show CDR1 as SEHNR and CDR2 as FQNEAQ (reference sequence). CDR3 DNA sequence: TGTGCCAGCAGCTTAGAGGACAGGGGGCCCAATGAGCAGTTCTTC. It specifies CASSLEDRGPNEQFF.

This rearrangement joins TRBV27 to TRBJ1-2; 9 bases line up with TRBD1. Unmatched junction bases numbered 9, after V lost 2 bases and J lost 8 bases. Germline loops: CDR1 MNHEY, CDR2 SMNVEV (reference sequence). This CDR3 has 15 amino acids. The CDR3 region has the DNA TGTGCCAGCAGTTTAACCCCCGGGACAGGGAGCGGCTACACCTTC. Translation gives CASSLTPGTGSGYTF.

The chain employs TRBV9 and TRBJ2-1, with D possibly TRBD2 on 7 matching bases. Trimming stripped 0 bases from V and 5 bases from J, with 12 bases between. Germline CDR1 is SGDLS and CDR2 is YYNGEE. CDR3 length: 15 amino acids. In nucleotides, the CDR3 is TGTGCCAGCAGCGTAGGCGGGGGCCCCCACAATGAGCAGTTCTTC. Translated, it gives CASSVGGGPHNEQFF.

This chain uses TRBV6-5 with TRBJ2-2; D is unclear. There are 15 residues in the CDR3. The germline V gene has CDR1 MNHEY and CDR2 SVGAGI. Trimming took 7 bases from V and 4 from J, leaving 16 bases between them. The CDR3 sequence: CASTTFEVVTGELFF. CDR3 coding DNA: TGTGCCAGCACTACATTCGAGGTGGTCACCGGGGAGCTGTTTTTT.

The gene calls are TRBV7-8 and TRBJ1-1, with TRBD1 as a possible D gene (5 bases). The CDR3 runs 16 residues. V lost 4 bases, J lost 4 bases, and 19 bases lay in between. The germline CDR1 and CDR2 sequences are SGHVS and FQNEAQ. The CDR3 DNA reads as TGTGCCAGCAGCTCAAAGGCCGCGCGGGGGGGCACTGAAGCTTTCTTT. Translation: CASSSKAARGGTEAFF.